This T cell receptor beta chain is drawn from a study of blood T cells in healthy people across ages. A sample-barcoded 5' primer and a J-beta primer mix were used in a second PCR of about 7 to 12 cycles. TCRdb independently ran MiXCR on the 5' RACE reads; one entry per CDR3 protein. The data show just under 900,000 distinct CDR3 sequences, more than 25% seen once. Trimming cost V 1 base and J 4 bases, with 22 bases left between them. Per germline, CDR1 SGHTA and CDR2 FQGNSA. The CDR3 totals 18 residues. This clonotype has only a few counts. The sequence derives from a woman older than 75 in good health. The chain combines TRBV7-2 with TRBJ1-2; unclear D gene. The sequencing sample was made of blood. CDR3 in amino acids: CASSLDWTSILGGYGYTF. CDR3 nucleotides: TGTGCCAGCAGCTTAGATTGGACCTCAATCCTAGGCGGCTATGGCTACACCTTC. The whole variable domain, filled in from reference TRBV7-2 and TRBJ1-2, reads GAGVSQSPSNKVTEKGKDVELRCDPISGHTALYWYRQSLGQGLEFLIYFQGNSAPDKSGLPSDRFSAERTGGSVSTLTIQRTQQEDSAVYLCASSLDWTSILGGYGYTFGSGTRLTVV.